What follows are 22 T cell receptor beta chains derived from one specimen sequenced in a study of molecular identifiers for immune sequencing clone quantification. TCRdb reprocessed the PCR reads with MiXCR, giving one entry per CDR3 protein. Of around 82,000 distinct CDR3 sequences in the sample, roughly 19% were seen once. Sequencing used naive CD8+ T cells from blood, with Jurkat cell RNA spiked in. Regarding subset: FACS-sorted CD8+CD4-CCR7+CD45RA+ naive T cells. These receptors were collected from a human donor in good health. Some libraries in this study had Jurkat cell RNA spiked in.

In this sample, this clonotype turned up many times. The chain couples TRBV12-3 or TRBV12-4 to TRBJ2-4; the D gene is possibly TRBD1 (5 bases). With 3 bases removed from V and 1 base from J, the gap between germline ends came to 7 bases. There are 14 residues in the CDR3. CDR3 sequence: CASSFGAAKNIQYF. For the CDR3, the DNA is TGTGCCAGCAGTTTTGGGGCCGCCAAAAACATTCAGTACTTC.

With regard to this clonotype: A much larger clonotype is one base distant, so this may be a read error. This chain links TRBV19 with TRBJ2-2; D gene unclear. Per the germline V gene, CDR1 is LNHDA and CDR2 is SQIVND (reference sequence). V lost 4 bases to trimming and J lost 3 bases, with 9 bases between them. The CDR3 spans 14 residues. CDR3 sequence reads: CASSSYADTGELFF. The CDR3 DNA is TGTGCCAGTAGTAGTTACGCGGACACCGGGGAGCTGTTTTTT.

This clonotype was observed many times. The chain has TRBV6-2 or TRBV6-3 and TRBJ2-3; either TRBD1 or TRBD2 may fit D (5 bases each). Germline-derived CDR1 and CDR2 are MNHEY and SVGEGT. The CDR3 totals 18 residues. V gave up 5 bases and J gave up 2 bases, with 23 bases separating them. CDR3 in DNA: TGTGCCAGCAGTCCCCGGGACGGCCCAACCGCGAACACAGATACGCAGTATTTT. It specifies CASSPRDGPTANTDTQYF.

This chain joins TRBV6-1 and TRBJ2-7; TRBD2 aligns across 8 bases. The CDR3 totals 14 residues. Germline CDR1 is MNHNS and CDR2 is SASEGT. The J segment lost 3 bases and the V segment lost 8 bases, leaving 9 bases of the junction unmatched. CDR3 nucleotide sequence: TGTGCCAGCGTGGGGAGACGGGGGGGCTACGAGCAGTACTTC. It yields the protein CASVGRRGGYEQYF.

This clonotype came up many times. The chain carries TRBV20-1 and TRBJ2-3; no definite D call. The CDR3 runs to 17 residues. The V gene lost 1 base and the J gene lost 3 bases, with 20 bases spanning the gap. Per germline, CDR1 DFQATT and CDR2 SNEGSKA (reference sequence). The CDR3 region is CSARVLDATKITDTQYF. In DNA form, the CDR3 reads TGCAGTGCTAGAGTCCTGGACGCAACAAAAATTACAGATACGCAGTATTTT.

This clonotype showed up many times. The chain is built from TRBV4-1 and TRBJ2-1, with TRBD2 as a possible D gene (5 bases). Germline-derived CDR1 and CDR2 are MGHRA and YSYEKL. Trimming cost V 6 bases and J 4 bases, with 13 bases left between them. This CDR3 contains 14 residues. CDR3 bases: TGCGCCAGCAGGAAAGGACTGCCTTACAATGAGCAGTTCTTC. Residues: CASRKGLPYNEQFF.

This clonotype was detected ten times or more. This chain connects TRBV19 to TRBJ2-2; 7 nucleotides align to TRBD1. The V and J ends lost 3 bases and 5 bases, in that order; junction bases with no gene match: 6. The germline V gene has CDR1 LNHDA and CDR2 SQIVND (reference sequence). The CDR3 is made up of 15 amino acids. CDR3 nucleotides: TGTGCCAGTAGTATGGGACAGCAATTAACCGGGGAGCTGTTTTTT. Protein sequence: CASSMGQQLTGELFF.

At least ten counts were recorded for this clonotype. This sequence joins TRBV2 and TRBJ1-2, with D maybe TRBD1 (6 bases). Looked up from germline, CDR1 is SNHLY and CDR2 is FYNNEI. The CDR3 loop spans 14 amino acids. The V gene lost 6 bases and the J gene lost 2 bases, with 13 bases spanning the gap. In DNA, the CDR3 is TGTGCCAGCAGCATACCAGACAGGAACTATGGCTACACCTTC. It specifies CASSIPDRNYGYTF. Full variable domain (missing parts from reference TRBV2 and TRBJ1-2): EPEVTQTPSHQVTQMGQEVILRCVPISNHLYFYWYRQILGQKVEFLVSFYNNEISEKSEIFDDQFSVERPDGSNFTLKIRSTKLEDSAMYFCASSIPDRNYGYTFGSGTRLTVV.

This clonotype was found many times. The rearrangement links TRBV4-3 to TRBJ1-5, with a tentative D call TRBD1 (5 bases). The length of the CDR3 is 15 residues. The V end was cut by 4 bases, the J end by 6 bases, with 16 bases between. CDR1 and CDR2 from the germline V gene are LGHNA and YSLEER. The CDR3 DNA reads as TGCGCCAGCAGCCCTGATGAGGGGTATCCTCAGCCCCAGCATTTT. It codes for CASSPDEGYPQPQHF.

In DNA, the CDR3 is TGTGCCAGCAGTGAACCCCCGGACTCACCCACACCAGATACGCAGTATTTT. Translating gives CASSEPPDSPTPDTQYF. The gene calls are TRBV6-1 and TRBJ2-3; a possible D gene is TRBD2 (5 bases). Trimming removed 2 bases at V and 4 bases at J, with 19 bases between. This CDR3 contains 17 residues. Germline values: CDR1 MNHNS, CDR2 SASEGT.

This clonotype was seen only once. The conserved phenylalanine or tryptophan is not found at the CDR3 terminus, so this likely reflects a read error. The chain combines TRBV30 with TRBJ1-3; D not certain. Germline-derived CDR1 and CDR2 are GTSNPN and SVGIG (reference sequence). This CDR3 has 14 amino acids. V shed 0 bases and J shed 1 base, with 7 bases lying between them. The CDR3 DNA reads TGTGCCTGGAGTGTACGTGGGTCTGGAAACACCATATATTCT. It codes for CAWSVRGSGNTIYS.

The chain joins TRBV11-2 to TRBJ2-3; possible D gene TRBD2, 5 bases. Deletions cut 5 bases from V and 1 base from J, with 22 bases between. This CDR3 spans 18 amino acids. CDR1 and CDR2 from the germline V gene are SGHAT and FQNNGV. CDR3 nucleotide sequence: TGTGCCAGCAGCCCTGAGAGGTGGGTCTACGGGGGCACAGATACGCAGTATTTT. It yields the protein CASSPERWVYGGTDTQYF. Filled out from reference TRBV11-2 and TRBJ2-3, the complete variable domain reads EAGVAQSPRYKIIEKRQSVAFWCNPISGHATLYWYQQILGQGPKLLIQFQNNGVVDDSQLPKDRFSAERLKGVDSTLKIQPAKLEDSAVYLCASSPERWVYGGTDTQYFGPGTRLTVL.

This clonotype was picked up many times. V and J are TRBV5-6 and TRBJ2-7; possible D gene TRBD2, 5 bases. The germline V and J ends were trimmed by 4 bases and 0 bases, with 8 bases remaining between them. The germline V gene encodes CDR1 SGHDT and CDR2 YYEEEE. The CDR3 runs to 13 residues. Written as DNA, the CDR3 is TGTGCCAGCAGCACGGGAAGCTCCTACGAGCAGTACTTC. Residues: CASSTGSSYEQYF.

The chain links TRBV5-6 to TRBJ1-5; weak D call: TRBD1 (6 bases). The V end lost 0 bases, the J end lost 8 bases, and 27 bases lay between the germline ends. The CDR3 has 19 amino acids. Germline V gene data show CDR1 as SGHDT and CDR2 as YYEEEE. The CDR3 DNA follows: TGTGCCAGCAGCTTGGGAGGGGGTTCATTCAATACGCTTAGGGAGCCCCAGCATTTT. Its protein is CASSLGGGSFNTLREPQHF.

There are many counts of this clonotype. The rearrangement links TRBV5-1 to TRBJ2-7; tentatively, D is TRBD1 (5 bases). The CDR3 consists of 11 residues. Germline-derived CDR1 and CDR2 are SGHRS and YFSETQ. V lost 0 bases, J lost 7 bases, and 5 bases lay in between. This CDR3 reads CASSLEGEQYF. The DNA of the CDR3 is TGCGCCAGCAGCTTGGAGGGGGAGCAGTACTTC. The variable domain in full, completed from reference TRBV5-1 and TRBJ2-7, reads KAGVTQTPRYLIKTRGQQVTLSCSPISGHRSVSWYQQTPGQGLQFLFEYFSETQRNKGNFPGRFSGRQFSNSRSEMNVSTLELGDSALYLCASSLEGEQYFGPGTRLTVT.

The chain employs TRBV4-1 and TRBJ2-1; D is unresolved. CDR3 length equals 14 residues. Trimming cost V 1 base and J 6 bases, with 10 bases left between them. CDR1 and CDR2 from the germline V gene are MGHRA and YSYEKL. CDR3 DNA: TGCGCCAGCAGCCAAGGACCCCTTTCCAATGAGCAGTTCTTC. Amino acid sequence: CASSQGPLSNEQFF.

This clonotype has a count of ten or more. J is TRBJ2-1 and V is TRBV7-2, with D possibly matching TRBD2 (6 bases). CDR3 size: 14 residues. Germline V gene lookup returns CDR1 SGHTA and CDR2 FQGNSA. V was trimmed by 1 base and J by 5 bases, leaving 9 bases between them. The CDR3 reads CASSLVPSDNEQFF. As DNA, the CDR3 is TGTGCCAGCAGCTTAGTCCCTAGCGACAATGAGCAGTTCTTC.

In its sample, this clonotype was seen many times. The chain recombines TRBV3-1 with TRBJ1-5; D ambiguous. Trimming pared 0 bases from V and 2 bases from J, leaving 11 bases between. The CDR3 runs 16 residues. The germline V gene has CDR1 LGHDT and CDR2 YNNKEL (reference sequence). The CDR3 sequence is CASSQDAGDGNQPQHF. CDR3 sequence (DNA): TGTGCCAGCAGCCAAGATGCGGGTGACGGCAATCAGCCCCAGCATTTT.

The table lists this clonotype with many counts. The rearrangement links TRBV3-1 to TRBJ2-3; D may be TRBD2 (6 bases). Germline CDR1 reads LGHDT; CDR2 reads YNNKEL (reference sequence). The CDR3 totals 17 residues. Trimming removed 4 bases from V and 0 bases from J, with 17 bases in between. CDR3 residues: CASSPPGGSGSTDTQYF. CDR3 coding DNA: TGTGCCAGCAGCCCCCCGGGTGGTAGCGGTAGCACAGATACGCAGTATTTT.

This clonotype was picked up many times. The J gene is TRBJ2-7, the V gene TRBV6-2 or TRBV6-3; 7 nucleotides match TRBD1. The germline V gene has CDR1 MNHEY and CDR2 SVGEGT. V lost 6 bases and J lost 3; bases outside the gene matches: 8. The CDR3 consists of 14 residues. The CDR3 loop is CASSGGDRDYEQYF. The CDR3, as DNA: TGTGCCAGCAGCGGTGGAGACAGGGACTACGAGCAGTACTTC.

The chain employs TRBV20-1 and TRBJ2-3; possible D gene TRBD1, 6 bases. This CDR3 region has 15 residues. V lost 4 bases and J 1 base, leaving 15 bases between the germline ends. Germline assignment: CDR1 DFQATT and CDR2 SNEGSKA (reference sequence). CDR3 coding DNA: TGCAGTGCTATGACAGGAGTGGTTCGCACAGATACGCAGTATTTT. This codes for CSAMTGVVRTDTQYF.

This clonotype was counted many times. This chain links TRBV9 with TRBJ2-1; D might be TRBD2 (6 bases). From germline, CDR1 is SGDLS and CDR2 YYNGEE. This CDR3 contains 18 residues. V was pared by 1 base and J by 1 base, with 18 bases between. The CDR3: CASSVSPMGGISYNEQFF. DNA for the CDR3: TGTGCCAGCAGCGTAAGCCCTATGGGCGGGATATCCTACAATGAGCAGTTCTTC. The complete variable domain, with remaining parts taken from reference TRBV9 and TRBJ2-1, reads DSGVTQTPKHLITATGQRVTLRCSPRSGDLSVYWYQQSLDQGLQFLIQYYNGEERAKGNILERFSAQQFPDLHSELNLSSLELGDSALYFCASSVSPMGGISYNEQFFGPGTRLTVL.